The sequence of this TCR beta chain was determined in a study of blood T cell repertoires in COVID-19 (dated by TCRdb to 2019 to 2021). At the level of the whole study: Collaborator samples came from the United States, Italy and Spain and covered acute and convalescent phases of COVID-19. The prospective study material was composed of cDNA or gDNA derived from T cells, B-cell-depleted T cells, or PBMCs. Subjects who had been exposed to COVID-19, were actively infected with it, or had recovered from it provided the deeply sampled blood TCRbeta repertoires that made up the dataset. The repertoires were released in a freely available public database intended as a resource for research on the immune response to SARS-CoV-2. Samples were obtained from the ongoing ImmuneRACE study (first 160 participants) and from approximately 1,200 subjects provided by 6 global collaborators. The sample metadata nearly always contained a de-identified subject ID, COVID-19 status, age in years and sex. HLA class I and class II types, where available, came from metadata supplied by the sample provider rather than from assay-based typing. What the authors observed across the whole study: The quantity of clinical and demographic metadata differed by source and by participant and was supplied without curation.

The immunoSEQ Assay, a bias-controlled multiplex PCR, was used to amplify TCRbeta CDR3 regions from genomic DNA. In the source study's methods: The number of nucleated cells in each sample was estimated by amplification of reference gene primers within the assay. Sequence reads were collapsed and filtered to measure the absolute abundance of every unique TCRbeta CDR3 rearrangement. For each sample, productive Simpson clonality was calculated by taking the square root of Simpson's diversity index across productive rearrangements. What TCRdb holds here is the immuneACCESS table cut down to in-frame rearrangements. Part of the clones is not present; checked against another copy, under half of the missing clones reflect an unresolved V gene, and the others are unexplained. That table gives V, J and clone size, and the DNA gave D and trimming. The table for this sample lists under 200,000 clones; about 74% of them were counted only once. The ten largest make up under 3.5% of the sample.

The germline V gene (reference sequence) gives CDR1 as SEHNR and CDR2 as FQNEAQ. The CDR3 numbers 14 residues from cysteine through phenylalanine. Only the CDR3 region is kept as DNA, spanning 42 bases read in frame from base 1. V is clipped by 4 bases and J by 12 bases, and the sequence between their germline boundaries is 19 bases long. In regard to this clone: The antigen this receptor binds is unknown. No base-level quality is on record; no much larger clone is a single base apart.

The collaborating institutions used their own protocols to collect whole blood in K2EDTA tubes. For TCRbeta analysis, collaborator samples were shipped as frozen whole blood, as isolated PBMCs, or as DNA extracted from either sample type. This TCR was sampled from a woman older than 75 with acute or convalescent COVID-19. The sequence is built from TRBV7-9 and TRBJ2-1; a weak D assignment points to TRBD1 (6 bases agree). Input material: peripheral blood. The CDR3 here reads CASSSLTQGHGQFF. The sequenced DNA: TGTGCCAGCAGCTCACTAACACAGGGACACGGGCAGTTCTTC. With the portions outside the CDR3 filled from the reference TRBV7-9 and TRBJ2-1 genes, the complete variable region becomes DTGVSQNPRHKITKRGQNVTFRCDPISEHNRLYWYRQTLGQGPEFLTYFQNEAQLEKSRLLSDRFSAERPKGSFSTLEIQRTEQGDSAMYLCASSSLTQGHGQFFGPGTRLTVL.